Listed below are T cell receptor beta chains from one sample, sequenced in a study of response to subunit inactivated influenza vaccine. TCRdb used MiXCR to reprocess the RT-PCR reads, holding one entry per CDR3 protein. The sample yields 710,000 or so distinct CDR3 sequences, around 14% seen once. The sample in question was PBMCs from blood, obtained 11 to 12 days after vaccination. All receptors come from a man in his fifties or sixties who received an inactivated influenza vaccine. The CDR3 runs from the conserved cysteine through the conserved F or W. A D gene is named only where the DNA matches it firmly. Clone size is stated in some rows and not others, as once, few, many or a class when expanded.

size: many
J: TRBJ2-2
D: TRBD2
V: TRBV15
DNA: TGTGCCACCAGCAGAGATCAGACTAGCGCGAACACCGGGGAGCTGTTTTTT
CDR3: CATSRDQTSANTGELFF

size: -
J: TRBJ1-4
D: TRBD1
V: TRBV20-1
DNA: TGCAGTGCTAGAGATCCAAGGGGGCACCTTGAAAAACTGTTTTTT
CDR3: CSARDPRGHLEKLFF

size: -
J: TRBJ2-7
D: TRBD2
V: TRBV20-1
DNA: TGCAGTGCTAGTGATGGGACTAGCGGGAGGTACGAGCAGTACTTC
CDR3: CSASDGTSGRYEQYF

size: few
J: TRBJ2-5
D: TRBD1
V: TRBV7-9
DNA: TGTGCCAGCAGCCGATACCGGGACAGACAAGAGACCCAGTACTTC
CDR3: CASSRYRDRQETQYF

size: -
J: TRBJ2-7
D: TRBD2
V: TRBV25-1
DNA: TGTGCCAGCAGTGGGTTTGGTAGACTAGCGGGAGGTACGTTTACGTACGAGCAGTACTTC
CDR3: CASSGFGRLAGGTFTYEQYF

size: -
J: TRBJ1-1
D: -
V: TRBV7-8
DNA: TGTGCCAGCAGCCAACGGGACGGGGGGAACACTGAAGCTTTCTTT
CDR3: CASSQRDGGNTEAFF

size: -
J: TRBJ2-2
D: -
V: TRBV5-5
DNA: TGTGCCAGCAGCCTTACAAGTAACACCGGGGAGCTGTTTTTT
CDR3: CASSLTSNTGELFF

size: many
J: TRBJ2-3
D: TRBD2
V: TRBV12-3/TRBV12-4
DNA: TGTGCCAGCCGATCGACTAGCGGGAGAACAGATACGCAGTATTTT
CDR3: CASRSTSGRTDTQYF

size: -
J: TRBJ2-6
D: -
V: TRBV11-1
DNA: TGTGCCAGCAGCTTGGGAAGGGCACTCTCTGGGGCCAACGTCCTGACTTTC
CDR3: CASSLGRALSGANVLTF

size: -
J: TRBJ2-7
D: TRBD1
V: TRBV20-1
DNA: TGCAGTGCTCGACTGGGACAGGGGACGTCTGAGCAGTACTTC
CDR3: CSARLGQGTSEQYF

size: few
J: TRBJ2-7
D: -
V: TRBV6-2/TRBV6-3
DNA: TGTGCCAGCAGTTGGCGATTTGGGTCGTACGAGCAGTACTTC
CDR3: CASSWRFGSYEQYF

size: few
J: TRBJ2-3
D: -
V: TRBV29-1
DNA: TGCAGCGTGGCCGAGCAACGGACTAGCACAGATACGCAGTATTTT
CDR3: CSVAEQRTSTDTQYF

size: -
J: TRBJ2-7
D: -
V: TRBV5-5
DNA: TGTGCCAGCAGCTCCGCCGGGACCGAGGCAAGCGAGCAGTACTTC
CDR3: CASSSAGTEASEQYF

size: few
J: TRBJ2-5
D: TRBD2
V: TRBV4-3
DNA: TGCGCCAGCAGCCAAGATCTTATGGGGGGGGAAGAGACCCAGTACTTC
CDR3: CASSQDLMGGEETQYF

size: -
J: TRBJ2-5
D: -
V: TRBV25-1
DNA: TGTGCCAGCAGTGAACGCGGGACACCCGGCAGGACCCAGTACTTC
CDR3: CASSERGTPGRTQYF

size: few
J: TRBJ2-3
D: TRBD2
V: TRBV9
DNA: TGTGCCAGCAGCGTAGGCGGGGGACTAGCCACAGATACGCAGTATTTT
CDR3: CASSVGGGLATDTQYF

size: -
J: TRBJ2-5
D: -
V: TRBV3-1
DNA: TGTGCCAGCAGCCAAGATCAATTATGGTATAGAGGAGAGACCCAGTACTTC
CDR3: CASSQDQLWYRGETQYF

size: -
J: TRBJ2-2
D: TRBD1
V: TRBV3-1
DNA: TGTGCCAGCAGCCAAGATCCCTGGGGACAGGGAGGCACCGGGGAGCTGTTTTTT
CDR3: CASSQDPWGQGGTGELFF

size: -
J: TRBJ2-7
D: TRBD1
V: TRBV4-1
DNA: TGCGCCAGCAGCCAGGCTGACAGGGCCGACGAGCAGTACTTC
CDR3: CASSQADRADEQYF

size: once
J: TRBJ2-7
D: TRBD1
V: TRBV10-3
DNA: TGTGCCGTTACCGGGACAGGGGGCTATTACGAGCAGTACTTC
CDR3: CAVTGTGGYYEQYF

size: -
J: TRBJ2-7
D: TRBD2
V: TRBV10-3
DNA: TGTGCCCATACTTGGCGGGAGGGCTACGAGCAGTACTTC
CDR3: CAHTWREGYEQYF

size: few
J: TRBJ2-5
D: -
V: TRBV4-3
DNA: TGCGCCAGCAGCCAAAATCTAGAGGAGTCCCAGTACTTC
CDR3: CASSQNLEESQYF

size: few
J: TRBJ2-2
D: -
V: TRBV12-3/TRBV12-4
DNA: TGTGCCAGCAGTCCCGCCGGGGTCACCGGGGAGCTGTTTTTT
CDR3: CASSPAGVTGELFF

size: many
J: TRBJ2-5
D: -
V: TRBV20-1
DNA: TGCAGTACTCGACAGACTCTACAAGAGACCCAGTACTTC
CDR3: CSTRQTLQETQYF

size: -
J: TRBJ2-5
D: -
V: TRBV29-1
DNA: TGCATCCCAACCGGGCAGGGAGATTGGGATCGGTGGGAGACCCAGTACTTC
CDR3: CIPTGQGDWDRWETQYF

size: few
J: TRBJ2-7
D: TRBD1
V: TRBV12-3/TRBV12-4
DNA: TGTGCCAGCAGTTCCGGCCGGACAGGGTTGACCGAGCAGTACTTC
CDR3: CASSSGRTGLTEQYF

size: -
J: TRBJ1-1
D: -
V: TRBV10-3
DNA: TGTGCCATCAGTGAATCTCAGACAGGTCGTTTTGGAGCTTTCTTT
CDR3: CAISESQTGRFGAFF

size: few
J: TRBJ2-3
D: -
V: TRBV7-2
DNA: TGTGCCAGCAGCTTACTAGGCAGGGGGGCAGATACGCAGTATTTT
CDR3: CASSLLGRGADTQYF

size: many
J: TRBJ2-7
D: TRBD2
V: TRBV7-2
DNA: TGTGCCAGCAGCTCCACCGGGACTACCTACGAGCAGTACTTC
CDR3: CASSSTGTTYEQYF

size: few
J: TRBJ2-1
D: TRBD2
V: TRBV5-1
DNA: TGCGCCAGCAGCTTGGGAGCGGGGCTTCTCGGTACGGATGAGCAGTTCTTC
CDR3: CASSLGAGLLGTDEQFF

size: -
J: TRBJ2-7
D: TRBD2
V: TRBV27
DNA: TGTGCCAGCAGCCGGACTAGCGGGAGTGGGTACGGTTCCTACGAGCAGTACTTC
CDR3: CASSRTSGSGYGSYEQYF

size: -
J: TRBJ2-1
D: TRBD2
V: TRBV27
DNA: TGTGCCAGCAGTTTCGGGGGGAGCGGTGAGCAGTTCTTC
CDR3: CASSFGGSGEQFF

size: few
J: TRBJ2-5
D: -
V: TRBV21-1
DNA: TGTGCCAGCAGCAAAGCGCGGCTTTGGGAGACCCAGTACTTC
CDR3: CASSKARLWETQYF

size: once
J: TRBJ1-4
D: -
V: TRBV7-9
DNA: TGTGCCAGCAGCTTAGTTAGCGGGCACAATGAAAAACTGTCTTTT
CDR3: CASSLVSGHNEKLSF

size: few
J: TRBJ2-2
D: TRBD2
V: TRBV10-3
DNA: TGTGCCATATATCCGGGACTAGCGGGAGGGCCGAACACCGGGGAGCTGTTTTTT
CDR3: CAIYPGLAGGPNTGELFF

size: -
J: TRBJ2-3
D: TRBD2
V: TRBV7-8
DNA: TGTGCCAGCAGCCCCATCCCCGCGGGAGCTGCAGATACGCAGTATTTT
CDR3: CASSPIPAGAADTQYF

size: -
J: TRBJ2-2
D: TRBD2
V: TRBV10-2
DNA: TGCGCCAGCAGGGGAGGGGTAATCGCCGGTACCGGGGAGCTGTTTTTT
CDR3: CASRGGVIAGTGELFF

size: -
J: TRBJ1-5
D: -
V: TRBV6-1
DNA: TGTGCCAGCAGCCTAGGGGGACCCGAGAGCAATCAGCCCCAGCATTTT
CDR3: CASSLGGPESNQPQHF

size: -
J: TRBJ2-1
D: -
V: TRBV7-2
DNA: TGTGCCAGCAGTCACGTCCAGGCGCCATACAATGAGCAGTTCTTC
CDR3: CASSHVQAPYNEQFF

size: -
J: TRBJ2-3
D: -
V: TRBV5-1
DNA: TGCGCCAGCAGCTTGGTTGGGGGTTGGTCAGATACGCAGTATTTT
CDR3: CASSLVGGWSDTQYF

size: many
J: TRBJ2-3
D: -
V: TRBV29-1
DNA: TGCAGCGTTGGGTCGGCGGGGGCCAGCACAGATACGCAGTATTTT
CDR3: CSVGSAGASTDTQYF

size: -
J: TRBJ2-3
D: -
V: TRBV11-1
DNA: TGTGCCAGCAGCCATCGGACGTTTAATACGCAGTATTTT
CDR3: CASSHRTFNTQYF

size: few
J: TRBJ2-3
D: -
V: TRBV7-9
DNA: TGTGCCAGCAGCAGCCCTCGTGGGGCCAGTACAGATACGCAGTATTTT
CDR3: CASSSPRGASTDTQYF

size: -
J: TRBJ2-7
D: TRBD2
V: TRBV28
DNA: TGTGCCAGCAGTCAAACTAGCGGACCAGCCTACGAGCAGTACTTC
CDR3: CASSQTSGPAYEQYF

size: few
J: TRBJ1-4
D: TRBD1
V: TRBV12-3/TRBV12-4
DNA: TGTGCCAGCAGTTTCGACAGGGGCACTAATGAAAAACTGTTTTTT
CDR3: CASSFDRGTNEKLFF

size: -
J: TRBJ1-4
D: -
V: TRBV4-3
DNA: TGCGCCAGCAGCCAAGATCTTCTCCGAAGGAATGAAAAACTGTTTTTT
CDR3: CASSQDLLRRNEKLFF

size: few
J: TRBJ2-3
D: -
V: TRBV12-3/TRBV12-4
DNA: TGTGCCAGCAGTTTAGTGCGGGTTAGCACAGATACGCAGTATTTT
CDR3: CASSLVRVSTDTQYF

size: -
J: TRBJ2-7
D: -
V: TRBV20-1
DNA: TGCAGTGCTAGAGCGGCACAGGGAGTTAACGAGCAGTACTTC
CDR3: CSARAAQGVNEQYF

size: -
J: TRBJ2-1
D: TRBD1
V: TRBV5-1
DNA: TGCGCCAGCTTTCGCCGGACAGGGCTTACAAGTGAGCAGTTCTTC
CDR3: CASFRRTGLTSEQFF

size: many
J: TRBJ2-3
D: TRBD1
V: TRBV5-6
DNA: TGTGCCAGCAGCTCCGAGACAGGGGGAAGCACAGATACGCAGTATTTT
CDR3: CASSSETGGSTDTQYF

size: -
J: TRBJ2-1
D: TRBD2
V: TRBV19
DNA: TGTGCCAGTAGTTCGCCGGGACTAGCGGGAGGGAATGAGCAGTTCTTC
CDR3: CASSSPGLAGGNEQFF

size: -
J: TRBJ2-7
D: -
V: TRBV9
DNA: TGTGCCAGCAGCCGGGCGGGCGGTCCTCCCTACGAGCAGTACTTC
CDR3: CASSRAGGPPYEQYF

size: many
J: TRBJ2-1
D: TRBD1
V: TRBV28
DNA: TGTGCCAGCAGTTTAGGGGGGACAGGGGTGAATGAGCAGTTCTTC
CDR3: CASSLGGTGVNEQFF